Listed here are 13 T cell receptor beta chains from one sample, sequenced in a study of T cell changes during pregnancy in multiple sclerosis. Profiling relied on immunoSEQ multiplex PCR, and the TCRdb table lists in-frame clones only, not all of them. The table has about 70,000 clones, over 85% seen once. Material: peripheral blood, obtained in the third trimester of pregnancy. These receptors were taken from a female donor with multiple sclerosis, enrolled in a pregnancy study.

V is TRBV18 and J is TRBJ2-7; D gene unclear. The CDR3 spans 14 residues. In germline, CDR1 is KGHSH, CDR2 LQKENI. The ends were cut back, 0 bases at V and 6 bases at J, with 12 bases in the middle. The CDR3: CASSPPSSGLEQYF. In DNA form, the CDR3 reads TGTGCCAGCTCACCACCGTCCTCTGGGCTCGAGCAGTACTTC.

V usage is TRBV4-2 and J usage is TRBJ1-1; 7 bases align to TRBD1. Trimming at V came to 2 bases and at J to 5 bases, leaving 5 bases not matched to a gene. CDR3 length equals 14 residues. Per the germline V gene, CDR1 is LGHNA and CDR2 is YNFKEQ. This CDR3 is CASSQRTGQTEAFF. The DNA for the CDR3 is TGTGCCAGCAGCCAAAGGACAGGACAAACTGAAGCTTTCTTT.

The CDR3 DNA is TGTGCCAGCAGTTTTGGCCTTGATTACGAGCAGTACTTC. Encoded protein: CASSFGLDYEQYF. This chain connects TRBV27 to TRBJ2-7, with no clear D. Trimming left V 3 bases short and J 4 bases short, with 10 bases between. Germline values: CDR1 MNHEY, CDR2 SMNVEV (reference sequence). This CDR3 spans 13 amino acids.

A word on this clone: The same CDR3 also results from other DNA sequences found in this sample. The J gene is TRBJ1-1, the V gene TRBV9, with D unresolved. The CDR3 has 13 residues. In germline, CDR1 is SGDLS, CDR2 YYNGEE. V lost 1 base, J lost 0 bases, and 4 bases lay in between. The CDR3 region has the DNA TGTGCCAGCAGCGTATCAATGAACACTGAAGCTTTCTTT. This gives the protein CASSVSMNTEAFF.

The genes are TRBV19 and TRBJ1-3; D is uncertain. V was cut by 7 bases and J by 0 bases, with 13 bases left in between. There are 15 residues in the CDR3. CDR1 is LNHDA and CDR2 is SQIVND in the germline V gene (reference sequence). The CDR3 DNA follows: TGTGCCAGTATCCGGGGAACAAACTCTGGAAACACCATATATTTT. Protein sequence: CASIRGTNSGNTIYF.

The chain has TRBV7-9 and TRBJ2-7; tentatively, D is TRBD2 (5 bases). The length of the CDR3 is 12 residues. The V end lost 2 bases, the J end lost 4 bases, and 6 bases lay between the germline ends. Germline assignment: CDR1 SEHNR and CDR2 FQNEAQ (reference sequence). The CDR3 region is CASSLRTYEQYF. As DNA, the CDR3 is TGTGCCAGCAGCTTACGGACTTACGAGCAGTACTTC.

In DNA form, the CDR3 reads TGTGCCAGCAGCCCCGGGACAGGGGTTCTTTCTGAAGCTTTCTTT. Protein product: CASSPGTGVLSEAFF. The chain recombines TRBV4-2 with TRBJ1-1; 10 bases are a match to TRBD1. Germline V CDR1 and CDR2: LGHNA, YNFKEQ. The CDR3 is made up of 15 amino acids. V lost 4 bases, J lost 6 bases, and 8 bases stayed unmatched.

The chain uses TRBV2 and TRBJ2-5; the match to TRBD2 covers 9 bases. CDR1 and CDR2 (germline): SNHLY, FYNNEI. The J segment lost 4 bases and the V segment lost 4 bases, leaving 7 bases of the junction unmatched. The CDR3 is made up of 15 amino acids. The CDR3 DNA follows: TGTGCCAGCAGTGGTAGCGGGAGCAGTACAGAGACCCAGTACTTC. Encoded protein: CASSGSGSSTETQYF.

By frequency in the sample, this clone is medium-sized. The chain is built from TRBV27 and TRBJ2-7, with D tentatively TRBD2 (6 bases). With 8 bases removed from V and 2 bases from J, the gap between germline ends came to 13 bases. The length of the CDR3 is 13 residues. CDR1 and CDR2 from the germline V gene are MNHEY and SMNVEV (reference sequence). The CDR3 region is CASGRGTPYEQYF. The CDR3 DNA reads TGTGCCAGCGGACGCGGGACCCCCTACGAGCAGTACTTC.

J is TRBJ1-1 and V is TRBV6-5; 9 bases are shared with TRBD1. Germline V CDR1 and CDR2: MNHEY, SVGAGI. This CDR3 is built from 14 residues. V was pared by 4 bases and J by 4 bases, with 4 bases of the junction left unmatched. The CDR3 DNA reads as TGTGCCAGCAGTTTGACAGGGGGGGCCACTGAAGCTTTCTTT. It translates to CASSLTGGATEAFF.

This chain links TRBV5-1 with TRBJ2-7; 13 bases are a match to TRBD2. CDR3 length: 17 residues. Germline CDR1 reads SGHRS; CDR2 reads YFSETQ. J lost 2 bases, V lost 1 base, and 6 bases had no gene match. The CDR3 region is CASSLFRGLAGAYEQYF. CDR3 nucleotides: TGCGCCAGCAGCTTGTTTCGCGGACTAGCGGGGGCCTACGAGCAGTACTTC.

The J gene is TRBJ1-2, the V gene TRBV30; maybe TRBD1 (5 bases). With 5 bases removed from V and 8 bases from J, the gap between germline ends came to 18 bases. Looked up from germline, CDR1 is GTSNPN and CDR2 is SVGIG (reference sequence). The CDR3 is 13 residues long. The CDR3 reads CAWSVLTASGYTF. The CDR3 DNA reads TGTGCCTGGTCGGTATTGACAGCGTCCGGCTACACCTTC.

The chain couples TRBV25-1 to TRBJ1-2; no definite D call. The CDR3 runs to 14 residues. The ends were cut back, 5 bases at V and 7 bases at J, with 17 bases in the middle. Germline V gives CDR1 MGHDK, CDR2 SYGVNS. In DNA form, the CDR3 reads TGTGCCAGCAGTTCACTTTCTGCGACTTCTGGCTACACCTTC. Protein product: CASSSLSATSGYTF.